This entry lists 16 T cell receptor beta chains sequenced from one sample in a study of early T cells in non-severe SARS-CoV-2 infection. TCRdb redid the calling of the 5' RACE reads with MiXCR, one entry per CDR3 protein. Counted here are about 21,000 distinct CDR3 sequences, around 5.8% occurring once; the ten biggest clones make up more than 12%. Source: whole blood, taken at baseline. These receptors came from an adult who was a healthcare worker with PCR-confirmed SARS-CoV-2 infection or an uninfected control (not recorded which).

In DNA, the CDR3 is TGTGCCAGCAGCCTTACCGGGACAGGGAACTATGGCTACACCTTC. Translating gives CASSLTGTGNYGYTF. This chain connects TRBV3-1 to TRBJ1-2, with 9 bases matching TRBD1. Trimming removed 4 bases from V and 2 bases from J; junction bases left unmatched: 5. CDR1 is LGHDT and CDR2 is YNNKEL in the germline V gene (reference sequence). CDR3 size: 15 residues.

This clonotype was seen repeatedly, ten times or more. The chain joins TRBV11-1 to TRBJ2-7; 7 bases map to TRBD1. V shed 7 bases and J 5 bases; nucleotides not matched to a gene: 5. Germline lookup yields CDR1 SGHAT and CDR2 FQDESV (reference sequence). The CDR3 length is 12 residues. The CDR3 DNA reads as TGTGCCAGCACCCGACAGGGCCACGAGCAGTACTTC. It encodes CASTRQGHEQYF.

This clonotype has ten or more counts. The chain employs TRBV7-2 and TRBJ1-5; no clear D gene. Germline CDR1 SGHTA, CDR2 FQGNSA. V was trimmed by 3 bases and J by 4 bases, leaving 4 bases between them. The CDR3 spans 12 residues. The CDR3 bases are TGTGCCAGCAGCTTCCTGAATCAGCCCCAGCATTTT. The encoded protein is CASSFLNQPQHF.

This clonotype was observed a handful of times. V and J are TRBV7-6 and TRBJ2-1; TRBD1 or TRBD2 may be the D gene (5 bases each). The germline gives CDR1 SGHVS, CDR2 FNYEAQ. The ends were cut back, 8 bases at V and 2 bases at J, with 10 bases in the middle. The CDR3 has 13 amino acids. CDR3 sequence (DNA): TGTGCCAGCGCGCCGGGGCCCTACAATGAGCAGTTCTTC. Translating it yields CASAPGPYNEQFF. Filled out from reference TRBV7-6 and TRBJ2-1, the complete variable domain reads GAGVSQSPRYKVTKRGQDVALRCDPISGHVSLYWYRQALGQGPEFLTYFNYEAQQDKSGLPNDRFSAERPEGSISTLTIQRTEQRDSAMYRCASAPGPYNEQFFGPGTRLTVL.

This clonotype was counted ten times or more. This rearrangement joins TRBV29-1 to TRBJ1-2; D gene unclear. The CDR3 totals 10 residues. Per germline, CDR1 SQVTM and CDR2 ANQGSEA. Trimming left V 8 bases short and J 7 bases short, with 11 bases between. The CDR3 region has the DNA TGCAGCTGCGGAGGTCCTGGCTACACCTTC. It encodes CSCGGPGYTF.

This clonotype showed up just a few times. V gene TRBV10-3 combines with J gene TRBJ1-1; TRBD1 matches at 10 bases. CDR3 length: 16 residues. Germline V gene data show CDR1 as ENHRY and CDR2 as SYGVKD. Losses at the gene ends were 0 bases for V and 6 bases for J; bases not matched to a gene: 7. CDR3 in amino acids: CAISESMGQGKAEAFF. CDR3 nucleotide sequence: TGTGCCATCAGTGAGTCGATGGGACAGGGGAAAGCTGAAGCTTTCTTT.

This clonotype was observed at least ten times. V gene TRBV5-5 combines with J gene TRBJ1-6; no clear D gene. Germline CDR1 is SGHKS and CDR2 is YYEKEE (reference sequence). The CDR3 covers 15 residues. Trimming removed 4 bases at V and 6 bases at J, with 14 bases between. The CDR3 region is CASSPRHTANSPLHF. CDR3 in DNA: TGTGCCAGCAGCCCGAGACATACCGCTAATTCACCCCTCCACTTT.

This chain links TRBV10-3 with TRBJ2-1; D may be TRBD2 (6 bases). Trimming shortened V by 10 bases and J by 1 base, and 17 bases separated the two germline ends. The CDR3 contains 15 residues. Germline assignment: CDR1 ENHRY and CDR2 SYGVKD. The CDR3 DNA sequence: TGTGCCACCACGCTGACGGGAGAATCCTACAATGAGCAGTTCTTC. It translates to CATTLTGESYNEQFF.

The sample holds a few counts of this clonotype. J is TRBJ1-5 and V is TRBV27, with D unclear. The CDR3 length is 16 residues. Germline CDR1 MNHEY, CDR2 SMNVEV (reference sequence). V was cut by 0 bases and J by 1 base, with 10 bases left in between. The CDR3 DNA follows: TGTGCCAGCAGTTTATCTGGGTTTTCGAGCAATCAGCCCCAGCATTTT. This gives the protein CASSLSGFSSNQPQHF.

This clonotype was recorded a few times. The genes are TRBV27 and TRBJ2-2, with TRBD1 matching 8 bases. V dropped 10 bases and J dropped 5; count of bases not matched to a gene: 9. Per the germline V gene, CDR1 is MNHEY and CDR2 is SMNVEV (reference sequence). The length of the CDR3 is 14 residues. The CDR3 spells CATTGRGRTGELFF. The CDR3 DNA reads as TGTGCCACAACGGGCAGGGGGCGAACCGGGGAGCTGTTTTTT.

This chain links TRBV10-2 with TRBJ1-2; tentatively, D is TRBD1 (6 bases). The germline V gene encodes CDR1 WSHSY and CDR2 SAAADI. CDR3 length: 15 residues. Trimming took 5 bases from V and 1 from J, leaving 14 bases between them. CDR3 DNA: TGCGCCAGCAGTAATTACAGGGACCTTAACTATGGCTACACCTTC. Translation gives CASSNYRDLNYGYTF.

This clonotype has a count of ten or more. The chain couples TRBV5-6 to TRBJ1-1; TRBD1 is a possible D gene (5 bases). Germline loops: CDR1 SGHDT, CDR2 YYEEEE. The ends were cut back, 2 bases at V and 0 bases at J, with 8 bases in the middle. The CDR3 sequence is 14 residues long. As DNA, the CDR3 is TGTGCCAGCAGCTTTGGACACGTGAACACTGAAGCTTTCTTT. Amino acid sequence: CASSFGHVNTEAFF. The full variable domain, rest sourced from reference TRBV5-6 and TRBJ1-1, is DAGVTQSPTHLIKTRGQQVTLRCSPKSGHDTVSWYQQALGQGPQFIFQYYEEEERQRGNFPDRFSGHQFPNYSSELNVNALLLGDSALYLCASSFGHVNTEAFFGQGTRLTVV.

This chain connects TRBV18 to TRBJ1-6; 9 bases are a match to TRBD1. CDR1 is KGHSH and CDR2 is LQKENI in the germline V gene. The CDR3 is made up of 14 amino acids. V lost 8 bases to trimming and J lost 6 bases; unmatched junction nucleotides: 5. CDR3: CASHPDRGNSPLHF. Here the CDR3 DNA reads TGTGCCAGCCACCCGGACAGGGGTAATTCACCCCTCCACTTT.

This clonotype is medium-sized within its sample. The gene calls are TRBV7-8 and TRBJ2-1, with TRBD2 matching 13 bases. CDR1 and CDR2 from the germline V gene are SGHVS and FQNEAQ. Trimming cost V 5 bases and J 4 bases; bases outside gene matches: 5. This CDR3 has 16 amino acids. CDR3 nucleotide sequence: TGTGCCAGCAGCCCCAGGGGACTAGCGGGGTACAATGAGCAGTTCTTC. Translated, it gives CASSPRGLAGYNEQFF.

This clonotype occurred many times. The chain recombines TRBV11-2 with TRBJ2-3; 11 bases align to TRBD2. The junction had 5 bases not matched to a gene; V was cut back by 4 bases and J by 2 bases. The CDR3 is 16 amino acids. CDR1 is SGHAT and CDR2 is FQNNGV in the germline V gene. As DNA, the CDR3 is TGTGCCAGCAGCTCTTCGACTAGCGGGGCCACAGATACGCAGTATTTT. It is translated as CASSSSTSGATDTQYF.

This chain uses TRBV7-2 with TRBJ1-2, with no clear D. V was pared by 1 base and J by 5 bases, with 8 bases between. Germline lookup yields CDR1 SGHTA and CDR2 FQGNSA. The CDR3 is made up of 13 amino acids. The CDR3, as DNA: TGTGCCAGCAGCTTAGGAGGGCAGTATGGCTACACCTTC. This codes for CASSLGGQYGYTF. Full variable domain (missing parts from reference TRBV7-2 and TRBJ1-2): GAGVSQSPSNKVTEKGKDVELRCDPISGHTALYWYRQSLGQGLEFLIYFQGNSAPDKSGLPSDRFSAERTGGSVSTLTIQRTQQEDSAVYLCASSLGGQYGYTFGSGTRLTVV.